This T cell receptor (beta chain) was documented in a study of response to subunit inactivated influenza vaccine. V gave up 9 bases and J gave up 7 bases, with 18 bases separating them. CDR1 and CDR2 (germline): KGHDR, SFDVKD. The CDR3 runs 14 residues. In TCRdb, the RT-PCR reads were re-called with MiXCR into one record per CDR3 protein. The profile covers around 570,000 distinct CDR3 sequences, with approximately 11% appearing a single time and approximately 10% taken by the ten largest. This clonotype was detected only a few times. The same data also went into a second study, on T cells expressing NK-cell markers. That report adds: TCR beta cDNA was generated via 5'RACE template switching incorporating UMIs. One observes that, in several donors, these clonotypes were also the leading ones within the CD3+CD56-NKG2C+ fraction. Expanded NKG2C+ T cell clones were not confirmed as HCMV-specific.

The sequence came from a man between 50 and 59 years old who received an inactivated influenza vaccine. The chain recombines TRBV24-1 with TRBJ1-5; possibly TRBD1 for D (5 bases). Sequenced here: PBMCs from blood, sampled on the day of vaccination. The CDR3 region is CATGASSTGQPQHF. The DNA of the CDR3 is TGTGCCACCGGGGCATCGAGTACCGGGCAGCCCCAGCATTTT.